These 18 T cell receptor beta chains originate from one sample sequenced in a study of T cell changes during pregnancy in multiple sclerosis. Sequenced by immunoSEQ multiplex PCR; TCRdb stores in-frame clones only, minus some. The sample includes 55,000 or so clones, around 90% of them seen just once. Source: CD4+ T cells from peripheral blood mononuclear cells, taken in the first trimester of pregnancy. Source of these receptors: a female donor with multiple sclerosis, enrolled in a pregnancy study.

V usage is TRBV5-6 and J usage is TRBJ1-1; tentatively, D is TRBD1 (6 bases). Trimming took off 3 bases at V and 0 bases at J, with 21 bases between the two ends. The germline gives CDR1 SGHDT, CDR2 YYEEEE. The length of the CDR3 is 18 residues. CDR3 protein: CASSYKGKQGLLNTEAFF. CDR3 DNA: TGTGCCAGCAGCTATAAAGGAAAACAGGGCCTGCTGAACACTGAAGCTTTCTTT.

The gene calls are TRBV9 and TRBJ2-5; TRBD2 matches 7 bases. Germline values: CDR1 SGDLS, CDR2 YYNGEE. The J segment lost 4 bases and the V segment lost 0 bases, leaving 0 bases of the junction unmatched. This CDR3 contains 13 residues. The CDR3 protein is CASSVGLAETQYF. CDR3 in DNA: TGTGCCAGCAGCGTAGGACTAGCAGAGACCCAGTACTTC.

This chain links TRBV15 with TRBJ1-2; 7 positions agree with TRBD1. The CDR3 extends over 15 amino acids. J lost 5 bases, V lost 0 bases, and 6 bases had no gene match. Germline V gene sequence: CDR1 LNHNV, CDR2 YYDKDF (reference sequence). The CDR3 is CATSRDLYRGYGYTF. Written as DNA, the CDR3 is TGTGCCACCAGCAGAGATCTATACAGGGGTTATGGCTACACCTTC.

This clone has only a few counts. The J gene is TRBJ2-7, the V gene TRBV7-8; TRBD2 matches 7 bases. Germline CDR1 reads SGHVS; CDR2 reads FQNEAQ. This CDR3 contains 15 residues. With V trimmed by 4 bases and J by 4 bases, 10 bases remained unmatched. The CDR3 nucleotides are TGTGCCAGCAGCTCCCCCCGGACTAGTAGGTACGAGCAGTACTTC. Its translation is CASSSPRTSRYEQYF. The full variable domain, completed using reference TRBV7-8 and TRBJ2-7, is GAGVSQSPRYKVAKRGQDVALRCDPISGHVSLFWYQQALGQGPEFLTYFQNEAQLDKSGLPSDRFFAERPEGSVSTLKIQRTQQEDSAVYLCASSSPRTSRYEQYFGPGTRLTVT.

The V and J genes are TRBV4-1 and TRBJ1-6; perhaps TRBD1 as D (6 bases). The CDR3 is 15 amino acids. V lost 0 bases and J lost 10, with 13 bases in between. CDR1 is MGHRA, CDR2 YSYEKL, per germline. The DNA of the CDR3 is TGCGCCAGCAGCCAAGAGGGAGGGGGTTGGTCACCCCTCCACTTT. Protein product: CASSQEGGGWSPLHF.

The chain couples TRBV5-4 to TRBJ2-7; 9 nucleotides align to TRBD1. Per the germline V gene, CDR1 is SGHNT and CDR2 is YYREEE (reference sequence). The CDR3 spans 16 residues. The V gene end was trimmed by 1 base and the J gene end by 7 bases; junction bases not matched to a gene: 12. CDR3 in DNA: TGTGCCAGCAGCTTGTCACAGGGGGCCCGTGGGGGGGAGCAGTACTTC. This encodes CASSLSQGARGGEQYF.

The CDR3 DNA reads as TGCAGCGTTACTGGACAGGGATTATCCACCGGGGAGCTGTTTTTT. This codes for CSVTGQGLSTGELFF. This chain links TRBV29-1 with TRBJ2-2, with 8 bases matching TRBD1. The junction had 9 bases not matched to a gene; V was cut back by 5 bases and J by 4 bases. This CDR3 comprises 15 residues. The germline V gene has CDR1 SQVTM and CDR2 ANQGSEA.

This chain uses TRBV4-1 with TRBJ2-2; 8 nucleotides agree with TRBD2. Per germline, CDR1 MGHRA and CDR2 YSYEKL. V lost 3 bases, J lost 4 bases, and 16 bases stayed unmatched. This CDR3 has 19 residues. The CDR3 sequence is CASSQVRELSRGVTGELFF. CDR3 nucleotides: TGCGCCAGCAGCCAGGTCAGAGAGTTGTCGCGGGGGGTCACCGGGGAGCTGTTTTTT.

CDR3 DNA: TGCGCCAGCAGCTTGGCGGGGTCGGGAAACACCATATATTTT. Translation gives CASSLAGSGNTIYF. The chain uses TRBV5-1 and TRBJ1-3; D is unclear. Germline V CDR1 and CDR2: SGHRS, YFSETQ. The ends were cut back, 0 bases at V and 4 bases at J, with 8 bases in the middle. The CDR3 spans 14 residues.

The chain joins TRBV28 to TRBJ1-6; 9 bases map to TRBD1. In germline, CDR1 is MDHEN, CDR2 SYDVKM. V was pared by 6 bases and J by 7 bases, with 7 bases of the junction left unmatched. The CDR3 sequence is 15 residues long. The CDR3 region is CASRADRGWNSPLHF. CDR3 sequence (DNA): TGTGCCAGCAGAGCGGACAGGGGCTGGAATTCACCCCTCCACTTT.

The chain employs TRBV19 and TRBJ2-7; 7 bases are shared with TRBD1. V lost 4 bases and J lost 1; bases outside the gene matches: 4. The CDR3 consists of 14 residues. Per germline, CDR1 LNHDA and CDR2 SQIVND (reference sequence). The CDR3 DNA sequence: TGTGCCAGTAGTAGGGACAGATATTCCTACGAGCAGTACTTC. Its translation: CASSRDRYSYEQYF.

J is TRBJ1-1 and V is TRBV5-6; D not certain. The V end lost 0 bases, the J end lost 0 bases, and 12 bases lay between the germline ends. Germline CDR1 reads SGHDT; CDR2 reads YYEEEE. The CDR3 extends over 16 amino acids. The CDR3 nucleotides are TGTGCCAGCAGCTTGGCGGCGAGGCCTATGAACACTGAAGCTTTCTTT. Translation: CASSLAARPMNTEAFF.

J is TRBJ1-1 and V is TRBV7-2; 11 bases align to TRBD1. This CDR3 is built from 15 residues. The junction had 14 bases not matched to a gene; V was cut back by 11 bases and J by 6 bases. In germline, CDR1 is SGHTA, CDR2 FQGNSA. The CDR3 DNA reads TGTGCCGGACAGAGGAGGACAGGGGGCGTTGCTGAAGCTTTCTTT. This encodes CAGQRRTGGVAEAFF.

The CDR3 loop reads CASSLEAGGTDTQYF. CDR3 DNA: TGCGCCAGCAGCTTGGAGGCAGGGGGCACAGATACGCAGTATTTT. The chain has TRBV5-1 and TRBJ2-3; D may be TRBD1 (6 bases). Trimming stripped 0 bases from V and 1 base from J, with 9 bases between. Germline V gene sequence: CDR1 SGHRS, CDR2 YFSETQ. CDR3 length equals 15 residues.

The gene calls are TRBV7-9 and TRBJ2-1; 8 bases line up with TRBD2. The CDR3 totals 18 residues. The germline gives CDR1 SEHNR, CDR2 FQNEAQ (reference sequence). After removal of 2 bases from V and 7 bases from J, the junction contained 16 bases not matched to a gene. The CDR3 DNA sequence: TGTGCCAGCAGCTTAAGTCCGGGGGGGCTGTTTCTAAGGAATGAGCAGTTCTTC. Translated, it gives CASSLSPGGLFLRNEQFF.

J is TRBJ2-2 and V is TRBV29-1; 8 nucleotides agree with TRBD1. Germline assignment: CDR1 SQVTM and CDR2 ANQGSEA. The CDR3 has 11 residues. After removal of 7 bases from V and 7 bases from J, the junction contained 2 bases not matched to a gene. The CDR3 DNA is TGCAGCGCCGGACAGGGCGGGGAGCTGTTTTTT. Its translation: CSAGQGGELFF.

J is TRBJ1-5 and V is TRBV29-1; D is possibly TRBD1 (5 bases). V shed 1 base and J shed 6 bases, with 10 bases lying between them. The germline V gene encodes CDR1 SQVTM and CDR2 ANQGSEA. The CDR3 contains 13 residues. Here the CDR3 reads CSVEGGVGQPQHF. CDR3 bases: TGCAGCGTTGAAGGGGGGGTCGGTCAGCCCCAGCATTTT.

The CDR3 is CATCVRRQGWGLSTDTQYF. CDR3 nucleotide sequence: TGTGCCACCTGTGTGAGGAGGCAGGGGTGGGGATTAAGCACAGATACGCAGTATTTT. This chain connects TRBV21-1 to TRBJ2-3; the DNA was not compared with TRBD1, the D call given in the table. TRBV21-1 is tagged as a pseudogene. The length of the CDR3 is 19 residues.